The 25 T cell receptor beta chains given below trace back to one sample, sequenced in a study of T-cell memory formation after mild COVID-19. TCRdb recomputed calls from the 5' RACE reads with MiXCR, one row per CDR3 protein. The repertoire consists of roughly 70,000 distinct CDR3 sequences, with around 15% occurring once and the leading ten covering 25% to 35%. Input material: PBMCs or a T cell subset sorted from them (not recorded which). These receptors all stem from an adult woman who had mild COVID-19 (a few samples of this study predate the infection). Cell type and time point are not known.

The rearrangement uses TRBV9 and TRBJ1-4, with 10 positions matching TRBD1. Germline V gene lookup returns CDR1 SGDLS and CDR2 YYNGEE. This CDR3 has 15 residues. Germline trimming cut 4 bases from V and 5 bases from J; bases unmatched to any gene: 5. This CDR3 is CASSRPGQGNEKLFF. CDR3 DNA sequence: TGTGCCAGCAGCAGGCCGGGACAGGGGAATGAAAAACTGTTTTTT.

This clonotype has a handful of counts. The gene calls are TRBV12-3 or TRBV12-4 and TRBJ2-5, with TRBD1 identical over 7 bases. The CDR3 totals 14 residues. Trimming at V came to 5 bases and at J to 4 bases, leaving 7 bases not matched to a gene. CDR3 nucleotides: TGTGCCAGCAGTCCTACAGGGGCGGGAGAGACCCAGTACTTC. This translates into CASSPTGAGETQYF.

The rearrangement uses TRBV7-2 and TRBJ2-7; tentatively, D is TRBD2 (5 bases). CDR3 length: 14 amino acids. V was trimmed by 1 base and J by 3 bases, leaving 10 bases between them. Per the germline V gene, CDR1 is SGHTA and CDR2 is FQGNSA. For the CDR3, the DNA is TGTGCCAGCAGCTTAGGGCTCCGGGACTACGAGCAGTACTTC. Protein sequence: CASSLGLRDYEQYF.

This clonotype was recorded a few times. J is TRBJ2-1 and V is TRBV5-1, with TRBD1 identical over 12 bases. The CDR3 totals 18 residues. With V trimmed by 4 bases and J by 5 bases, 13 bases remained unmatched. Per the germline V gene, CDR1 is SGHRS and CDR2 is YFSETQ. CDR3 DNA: TGCGCCAGCAGCCCGGTTAACACCGGGACAGGGGGCCACAATGAGCAGTTCTTC. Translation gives CASSPVNTGTGGHNEQFF.

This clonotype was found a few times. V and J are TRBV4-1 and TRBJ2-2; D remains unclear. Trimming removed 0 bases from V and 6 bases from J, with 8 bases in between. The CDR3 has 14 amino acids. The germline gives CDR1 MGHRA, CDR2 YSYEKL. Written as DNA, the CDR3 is TGCGCCAGCAGCCAAGAACATGGGGCCGGGGAGCTGTTTTTT. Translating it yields CASSQEHGAGELFF.

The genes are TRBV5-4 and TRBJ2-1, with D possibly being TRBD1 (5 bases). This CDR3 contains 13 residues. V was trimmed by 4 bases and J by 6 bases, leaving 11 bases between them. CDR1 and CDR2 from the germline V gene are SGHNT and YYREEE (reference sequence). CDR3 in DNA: TGTGCCAGCAGCGAGGACACTTTCAATGAGCAGTTCTTC. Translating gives CASSEDTFNEQFF.

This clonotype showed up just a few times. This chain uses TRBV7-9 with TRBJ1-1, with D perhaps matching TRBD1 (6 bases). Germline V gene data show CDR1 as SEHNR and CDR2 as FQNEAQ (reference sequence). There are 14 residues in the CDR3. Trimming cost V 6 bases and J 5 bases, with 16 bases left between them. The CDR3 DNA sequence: TGTGCCAGCAGGCCCAACGAGGGGGGGACTGAAGCTTTCTTT. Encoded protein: CASRPNEGGTEAFF.

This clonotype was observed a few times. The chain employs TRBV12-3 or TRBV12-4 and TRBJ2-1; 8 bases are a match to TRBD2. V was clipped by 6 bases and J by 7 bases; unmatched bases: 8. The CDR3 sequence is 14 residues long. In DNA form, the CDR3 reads TGTGCCAGCAGGCCGGGACTAGGAATTAATGAGCAGTTCTTC. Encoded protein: CASRPGLGINEQFF.

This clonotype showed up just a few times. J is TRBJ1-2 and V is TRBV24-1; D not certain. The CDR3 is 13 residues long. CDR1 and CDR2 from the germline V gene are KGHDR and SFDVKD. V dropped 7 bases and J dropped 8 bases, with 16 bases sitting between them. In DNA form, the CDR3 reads TGTGCCACCAGAGACGGTGCCCTGGGGGGCTACACCTTC. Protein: CATRDGALGGYTF.

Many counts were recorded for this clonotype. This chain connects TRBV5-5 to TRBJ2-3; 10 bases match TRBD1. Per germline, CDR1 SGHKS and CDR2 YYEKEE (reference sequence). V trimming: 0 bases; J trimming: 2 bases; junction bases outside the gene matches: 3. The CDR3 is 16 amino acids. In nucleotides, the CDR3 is TGTGCCAGCAGCTTGGAGGACAGGGGGTACACAGATACGCAGTATTTT. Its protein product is CASSLEDRGYTDTQYF. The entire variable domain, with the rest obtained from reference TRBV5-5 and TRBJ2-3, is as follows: DAGVTQSPTHLIKTRGQQVTLRCSPISGHKSVSWYQQVLGQGPQFIFQYYEKEERGRGNFPDRFSARQFPNYSSELNVNALLLGDSALYLCASSLEDRGYTDTQYFGPGTRLTVL.

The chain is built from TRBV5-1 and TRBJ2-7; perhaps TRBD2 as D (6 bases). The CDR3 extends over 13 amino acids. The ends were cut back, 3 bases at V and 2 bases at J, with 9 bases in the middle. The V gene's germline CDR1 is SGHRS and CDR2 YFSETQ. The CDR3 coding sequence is TGCGCCAGCAGCTACGGGGGACCCTACGAGCAGTACTTC. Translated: CASSYGGPYEQYF.

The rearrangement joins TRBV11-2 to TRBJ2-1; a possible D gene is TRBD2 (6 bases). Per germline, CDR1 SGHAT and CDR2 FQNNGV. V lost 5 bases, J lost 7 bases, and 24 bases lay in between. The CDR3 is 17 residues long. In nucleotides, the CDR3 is TGTGCCAGCAGCCCATCCATTTTAGCGGCCCTAAGGAATGAGCAGTTCTTC. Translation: CASSPSILAALRNEQFF.

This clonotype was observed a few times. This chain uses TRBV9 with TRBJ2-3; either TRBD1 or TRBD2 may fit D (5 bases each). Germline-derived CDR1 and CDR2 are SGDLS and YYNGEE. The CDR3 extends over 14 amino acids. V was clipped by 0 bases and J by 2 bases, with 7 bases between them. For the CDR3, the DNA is TGTGCCAGCAGCGTAGCCGGGGCCACAGATACGCAGTATTTT. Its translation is CASSVAGATDTQYF.

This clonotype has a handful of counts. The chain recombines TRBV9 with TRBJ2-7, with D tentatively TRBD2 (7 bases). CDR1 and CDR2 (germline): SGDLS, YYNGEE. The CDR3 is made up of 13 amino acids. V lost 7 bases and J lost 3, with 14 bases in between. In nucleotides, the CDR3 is TGTGCCAGCTCACAGGGAGGGAACTACGAGCAGTACTTC. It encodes CASSQGGNYEQYF.

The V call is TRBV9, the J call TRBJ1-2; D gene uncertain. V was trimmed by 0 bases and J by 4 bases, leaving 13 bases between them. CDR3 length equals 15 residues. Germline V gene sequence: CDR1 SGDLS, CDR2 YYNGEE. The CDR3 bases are TGTGCCAGCAGCGTAGAAGGCAGCTTGAGCTATGGCTACACCTTC. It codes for CASSVEGSLSYGYTF.

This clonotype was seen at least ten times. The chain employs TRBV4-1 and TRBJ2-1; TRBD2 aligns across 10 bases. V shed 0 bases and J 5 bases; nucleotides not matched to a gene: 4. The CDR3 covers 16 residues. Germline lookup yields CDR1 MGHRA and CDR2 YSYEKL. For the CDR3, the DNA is TGCGCCAGCAGCCAAGATCTTACTAGCGGGAACAATGAGCAGTTCTTC. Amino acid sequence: CASSQDLTSGNNEQFF.

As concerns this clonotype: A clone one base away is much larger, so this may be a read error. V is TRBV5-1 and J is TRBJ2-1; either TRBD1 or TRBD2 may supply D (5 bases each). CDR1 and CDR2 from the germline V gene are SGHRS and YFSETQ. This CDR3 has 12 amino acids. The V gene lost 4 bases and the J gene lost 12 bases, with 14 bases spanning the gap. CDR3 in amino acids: CASSTSGAWQFF. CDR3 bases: TGCGCCAGCAGCACGTCCGGGGCCTGGCAGTTCTTC.

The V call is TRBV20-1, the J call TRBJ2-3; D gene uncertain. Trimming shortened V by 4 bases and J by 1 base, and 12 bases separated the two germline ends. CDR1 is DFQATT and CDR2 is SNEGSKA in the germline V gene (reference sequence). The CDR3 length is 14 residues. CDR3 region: CSAIRRSGTDTQYF. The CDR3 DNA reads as TGCAGTGCTATCCGGAGAAGCGGCACAGATACGCAGTATTTT.

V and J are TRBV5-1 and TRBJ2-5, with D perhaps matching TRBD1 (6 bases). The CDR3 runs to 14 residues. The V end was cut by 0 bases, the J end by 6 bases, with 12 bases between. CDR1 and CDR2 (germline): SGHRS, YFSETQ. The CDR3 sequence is CASSLGDMIQTQYF. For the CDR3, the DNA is TGCGCCAGCAGCTTGGGGGACATGATCCAGACCCAGTACTTC.

CDR3 sequence reads: CATSRAPWSGGMNTEAFF. Written as DNA, the CDR3 is TGTGCCACCAGCAGAGCACCGTGGTCAGGGGGGATGAACACTGAAGCTTTCTTT. The chain uses TRBV15 and TRBJ1-1; 7 nucleotides align to TRBD1. CDR3 length: 18 residues. Germline-derived CDR1 and CDR2 are LNHNV and YYDKDF (reference sequence). V lost 1 base, J lost 0 bases, and 11 bases stayed unmatched. Variable domain in full (rest from reference TRBV15 and TRBJ1-1): DAMVIQNPRYQVTQFGKPVTLSCSQTLNHNVMYWYQQKSSQAPKLLFHYYDKDFNNEADTPDNFQSRRPNTSFCFLDIRSPGLGDTAMYLCATSRAPWSGGMNTEAFFGQGTRLTVV.

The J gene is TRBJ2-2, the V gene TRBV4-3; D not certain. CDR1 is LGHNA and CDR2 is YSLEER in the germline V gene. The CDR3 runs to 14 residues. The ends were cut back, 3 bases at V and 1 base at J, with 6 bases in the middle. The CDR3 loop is CASSQGMNTGELFF. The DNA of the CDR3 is TGCGCCAGCAGCCAGGGGATGAACACCGGGGAGCTGTTTTTT.

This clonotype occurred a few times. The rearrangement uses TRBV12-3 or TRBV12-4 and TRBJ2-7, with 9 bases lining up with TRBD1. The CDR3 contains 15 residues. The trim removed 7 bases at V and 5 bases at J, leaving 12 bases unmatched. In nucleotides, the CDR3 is TGTGCCAGCACCGCCTCAGGGACAGGGTCCCACGAGCAGTACTTC. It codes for CASTASGTGSHEQYF.

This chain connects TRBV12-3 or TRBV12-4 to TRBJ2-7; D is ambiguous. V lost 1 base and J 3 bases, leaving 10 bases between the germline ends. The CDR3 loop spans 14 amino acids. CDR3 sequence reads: CASSLGGRSYEQYF. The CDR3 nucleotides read TGTGCCAGCAGTTTAGGAGGCAGGAGCTACGAGCAGTACTTC.

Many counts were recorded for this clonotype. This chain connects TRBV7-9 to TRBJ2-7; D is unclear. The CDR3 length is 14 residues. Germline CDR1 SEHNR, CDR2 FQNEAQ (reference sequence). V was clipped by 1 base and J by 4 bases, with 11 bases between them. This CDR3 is CASSLVNDPYEQYF. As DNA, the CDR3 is TGTGCCAGCAGCTTAGTTAACGACCCTTACGAGCAGTACTTC.

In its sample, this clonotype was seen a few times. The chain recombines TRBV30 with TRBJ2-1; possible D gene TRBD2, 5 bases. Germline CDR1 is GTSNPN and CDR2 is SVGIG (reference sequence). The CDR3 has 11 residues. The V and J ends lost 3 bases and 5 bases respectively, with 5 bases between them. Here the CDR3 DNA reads TGTGCCTGGAGCGGGGACAATGAGCAGTTCTTC. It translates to CAWSGDNEQFF.